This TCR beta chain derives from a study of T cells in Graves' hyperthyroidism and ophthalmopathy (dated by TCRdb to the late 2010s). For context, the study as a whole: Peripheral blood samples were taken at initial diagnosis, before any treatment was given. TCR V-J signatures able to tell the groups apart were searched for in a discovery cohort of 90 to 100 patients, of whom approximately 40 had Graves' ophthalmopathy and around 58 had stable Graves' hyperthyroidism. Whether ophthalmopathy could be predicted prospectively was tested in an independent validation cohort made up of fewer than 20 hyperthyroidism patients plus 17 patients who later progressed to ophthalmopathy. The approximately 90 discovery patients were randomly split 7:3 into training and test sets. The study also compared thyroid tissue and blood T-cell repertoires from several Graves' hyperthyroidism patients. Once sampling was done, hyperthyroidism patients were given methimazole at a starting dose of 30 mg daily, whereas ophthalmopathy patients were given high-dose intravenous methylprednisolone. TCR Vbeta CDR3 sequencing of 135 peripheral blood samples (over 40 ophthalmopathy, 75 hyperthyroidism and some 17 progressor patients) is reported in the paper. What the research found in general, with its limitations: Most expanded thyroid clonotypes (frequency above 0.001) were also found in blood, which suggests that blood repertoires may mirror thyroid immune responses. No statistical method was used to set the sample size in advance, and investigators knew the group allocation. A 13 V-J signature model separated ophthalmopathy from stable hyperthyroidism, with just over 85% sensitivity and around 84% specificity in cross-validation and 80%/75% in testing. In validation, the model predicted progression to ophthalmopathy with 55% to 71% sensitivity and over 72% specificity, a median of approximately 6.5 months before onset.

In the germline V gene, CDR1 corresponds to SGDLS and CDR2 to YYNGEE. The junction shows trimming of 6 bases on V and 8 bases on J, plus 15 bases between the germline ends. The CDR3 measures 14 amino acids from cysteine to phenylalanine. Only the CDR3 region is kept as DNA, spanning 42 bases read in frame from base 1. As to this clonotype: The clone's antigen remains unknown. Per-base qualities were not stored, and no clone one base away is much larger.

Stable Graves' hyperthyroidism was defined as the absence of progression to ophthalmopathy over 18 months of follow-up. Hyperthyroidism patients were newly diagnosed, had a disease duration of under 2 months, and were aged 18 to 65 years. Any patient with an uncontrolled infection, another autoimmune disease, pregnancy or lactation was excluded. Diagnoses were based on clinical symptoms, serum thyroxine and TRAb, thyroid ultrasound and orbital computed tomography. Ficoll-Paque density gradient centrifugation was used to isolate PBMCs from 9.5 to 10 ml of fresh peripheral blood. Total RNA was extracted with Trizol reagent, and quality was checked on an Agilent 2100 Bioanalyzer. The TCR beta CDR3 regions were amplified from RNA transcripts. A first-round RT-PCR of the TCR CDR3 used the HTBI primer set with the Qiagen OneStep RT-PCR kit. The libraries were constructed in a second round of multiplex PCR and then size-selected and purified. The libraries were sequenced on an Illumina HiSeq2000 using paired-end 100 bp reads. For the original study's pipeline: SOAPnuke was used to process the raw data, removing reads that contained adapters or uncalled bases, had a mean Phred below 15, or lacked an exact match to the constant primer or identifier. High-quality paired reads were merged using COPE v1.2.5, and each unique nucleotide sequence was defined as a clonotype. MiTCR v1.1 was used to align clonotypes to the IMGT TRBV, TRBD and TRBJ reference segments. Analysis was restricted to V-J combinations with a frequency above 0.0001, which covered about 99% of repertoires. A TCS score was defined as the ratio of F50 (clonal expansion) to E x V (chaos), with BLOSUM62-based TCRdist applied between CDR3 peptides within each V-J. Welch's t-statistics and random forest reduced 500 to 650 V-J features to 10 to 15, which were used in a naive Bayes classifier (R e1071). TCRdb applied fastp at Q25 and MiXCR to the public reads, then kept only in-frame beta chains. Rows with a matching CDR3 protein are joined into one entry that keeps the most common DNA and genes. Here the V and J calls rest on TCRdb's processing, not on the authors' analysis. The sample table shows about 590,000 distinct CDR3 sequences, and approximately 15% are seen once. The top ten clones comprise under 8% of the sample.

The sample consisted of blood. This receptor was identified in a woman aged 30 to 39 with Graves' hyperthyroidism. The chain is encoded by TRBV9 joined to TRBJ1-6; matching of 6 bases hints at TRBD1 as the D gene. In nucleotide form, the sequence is TGTGCCAGCACCTCCACGGCAGGGGATTCACCCCTCCACTTT. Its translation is CASTSTAGDSPLHF. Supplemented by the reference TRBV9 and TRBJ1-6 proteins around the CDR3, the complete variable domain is DSGVTQTPKHLITATGQRVTLRCSPRSGDLSVYWYQQSLDQGLQFLIQYYNGEERAKGNILERFSAQQFPDLHSELNLSSLELGDSALYFCASTSTAGDSPLHFGNGTRLTVT.